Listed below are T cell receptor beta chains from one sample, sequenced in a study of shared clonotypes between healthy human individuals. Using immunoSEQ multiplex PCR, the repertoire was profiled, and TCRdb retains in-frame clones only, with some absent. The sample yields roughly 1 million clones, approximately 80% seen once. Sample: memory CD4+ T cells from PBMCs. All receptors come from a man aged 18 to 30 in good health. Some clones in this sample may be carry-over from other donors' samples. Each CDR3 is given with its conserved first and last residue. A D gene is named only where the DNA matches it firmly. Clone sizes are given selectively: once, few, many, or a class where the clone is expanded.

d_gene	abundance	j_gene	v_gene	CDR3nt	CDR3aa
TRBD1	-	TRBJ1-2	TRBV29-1	TGCAGCGCCGGACAGGGTCGGGGCTATGGCTACACCTTC	CSAGQGRGYGYTF
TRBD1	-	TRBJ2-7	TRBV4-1	TGCGCCAGCAGCCAAGGGACAGGGGGAGACCGAGTCCTTCGTTACGAGCAGTACTTC	CASSQGTGGDRVLRYEQYF
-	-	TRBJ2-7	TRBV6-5	TGTGCCAGTTCCAAGGGTCTGCCGTCAGGCGAGCAGTACTTC	CASSKGLPSGEQYF
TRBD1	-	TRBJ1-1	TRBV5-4	TGTGCCAGCAGCCCTTGGACAGGGGATATGAACACTGAAGCTTTCTTT	CASSPWTGDMNTEAFF
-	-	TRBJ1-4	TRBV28	TGTGCCAGCAGTGGCGGGGTCGGGACCCTATTCGAAAAACTGTTTTTT	CASSGGVGTLFEKLFF
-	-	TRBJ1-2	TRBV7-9	TGTGCCAGCAGCCGGGGAGGATCTAACTATGGCTACACCTTC	CASSRGGSNYGYTF
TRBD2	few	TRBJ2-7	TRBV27	TGTGCCAGCAGTCCACTAGCGGGAGCCTCCTACGAGCAGTACTTC	CASSPLAGASYEQYF
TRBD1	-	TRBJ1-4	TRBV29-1	TGCAGCGTTGAGGAGGGCCAGGGGGGGGAAAAACTGTTTTTT	CSVEEGQGGEKLFF
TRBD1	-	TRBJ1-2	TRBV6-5	TGTGCCAGCAGCCTACAGGGGAGCGGGCTCTATGGCTACACCTTC	CASSLQGSGLYGYTF
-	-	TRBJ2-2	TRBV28	TGTGCCAGCAGTACTTCTTGGGGGGAGCTGTTTTTT	CASSTSWGELFF
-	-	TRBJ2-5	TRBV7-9	TGTGCCAGCAGCGCCATAGTAGGGAGGCAAGAGACCCAGTACTTC	CASSAIVGRQETQYF